Described below is a single TCR beta chain sequence and its context. Since a much larger clone is just one base distant, this may be a read error. This sample was included in a study of T cells in Graves' hyperthyroidism and ophthalmopathy. This CDR3 spans 12 amino acids. CDR1 and CDR2 from the germline V gene are GTSNPN and SVGIG (reference sequence). V lost 2 bases to trimming and J lost 2 bases, with 7 bases between them. There were TCR beta CDR3 regions amplified from RNA transcripts. With the HTBI primer set, the TCR CDR3 went through a first round of RT-PCR. TCRdb reanalysed the multiplex PCR reads using MiXCR and keeps one entry per CDR3 protein. Altogether some 180,000 distinct CDR3 sequences are present, 17% being singletons, with the ten largest covering approximately 56%. About 10 ml of fresh peripheral blood supplied the PBMCs.

The sequence derives from a woman in her fifties or sixties with Graves' hyperthyroidism. Sequenced input: blood. This chain links TRBV30 with TRBJ2-7, with D unclear. In DNA form, the CDR3 reads TGTGCCTGGAGTACTCGACCCTACGAGCAGTACTTC. Its protein is CAWSTRPYEQYF.